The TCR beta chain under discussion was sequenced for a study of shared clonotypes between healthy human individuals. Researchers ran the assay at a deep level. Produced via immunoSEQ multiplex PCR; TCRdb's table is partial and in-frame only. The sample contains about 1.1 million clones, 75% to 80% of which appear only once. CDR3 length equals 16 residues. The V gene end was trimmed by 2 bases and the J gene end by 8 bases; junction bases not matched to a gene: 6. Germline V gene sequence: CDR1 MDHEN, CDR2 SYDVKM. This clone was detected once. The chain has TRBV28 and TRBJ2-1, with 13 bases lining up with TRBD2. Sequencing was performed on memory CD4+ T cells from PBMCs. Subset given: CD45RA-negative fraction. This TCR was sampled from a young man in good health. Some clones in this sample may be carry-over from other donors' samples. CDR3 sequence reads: CASSLLLAGGPYEQFF. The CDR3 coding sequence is TGTGCCAGCAGTTTACTACTAGCGGGAGGGCCCTATGAGCAGTTCTTC.